Below are 13 T cell receptor beta chains sequenced from a single sample in a study of CD8 T cells in ankylosing spondylitis. MiXCR, applied by TCRdb to the 5' RACE reads, yields one record per CDR3 protein. The data show 200,000 to 250,000 distinct CDR3 sequences, 32% seen once. Material for sequencing was blood, either unsorted or a sorted T cell fraction (not recorded which). The receptor source for this set is a male donor with ankylosing spondylitis or in good health (not recorded which).

This clonotype was picked up a small number of times. The genes are TRBV12-3 or TRBV12-4 and TRBJ2-2, with D possibly matching TRBD1 (6 bases). V lost 8 bases and J 4 bases, leaving 14 bases between the germline ends. The CDR3 extends over 14 amino acids. The CDR3 bases are TGTGCCAGCGGGTGGACAGCCTCCACCGGGGAGCTGTTTTTT. Translating it yields CASGWTASTGELFF.

The chain uses TRBV6-1 and TRBJ2-1, with TRBD1 identical over 9 bases. The CDR3 is made up of 13 amino acids. With 6 bases clipped from V and 6 bases from J, the junction kept 3 bases outside the gene matches. The germline V gene has CDR1 MNHNS and CDR2 SASEGT. The CDR3 region has the DNA TGTGCCAGCAGGGGGACAGGGCGCAATGAGCAGTTCTTC. Its protein is CASRGTGRNEQFF.

This chain joins TRBV12-3 or TRBV12-4 and TRBJ1-6, with 7 bases that match TRBD1. Trimming took 7 bases from V and 5 from J; bases not matched to a gene: 5. This CDR3 region has 14 residues. CDR3 sequence (DNA): TGTGCCAGCATCCTGGGACAGAATAATTCACCCCTCCACTTT. As protein: CASILGQNNSPLHF.

V usage is TRBV4-2 and J usage is TRBJ2-2; the D gene is possibly TRBD1 (6 bases). Germline values: CDR1 LGHNA, CDR2 YNFKEQ. This CDR3 region has 16 residues. The V and J ends lost 11 bases and 0 bases respectively, with 19 bases between them. DNA of the CDR3: TGTGCCGGTTCCTTCAGGGGACAAGCGAACACCGGGGAGCTGTTTTTT. Translation: CAGSFRGQANTGELFF.

This chain links TRBV5-6 with TRBJ1-1; the D is unclear. CDR1 SGHDT and CDR2 YYEEEE come from the germline V gene. Trimming pared 3 bases from V and 4 bases from J, leaving 19 bases between. This CDR3 has 16 amino acids. CDR3 sequence (DNA): TGTGCCAGCAGCTATAGATTGGAGGTTGTGGTCACTGAAGCTTTCTTT. Protein sequence: CASSYRLEVVVTEAFF. The whole variable domain, remainder taken from reference TRBV5-6 and TRBJ1-1, is DAGVTQSPTHLIKTRGQQVTLRCSPKSGHDTVSWYQQALGQGPQFIFQYYEEEERQRGNFPDRFSGHQFPNYSSELNVNALLLGDSALYLCASSYRLEVVVTEAFFGQGTRLTVV.

This rearrangement joins TRBV4-1 to TRBJ2-7; 7 nucleotides line up with TRBD1. From germline, CDR1 is MGHRA and CDR2 YSYEKL. The CDR3 sequence is 16 residues long. The ends lost 0 bases at V and 4 bases at J; junction bases unmatched: 9. CDR3 region: CASSQEPRAGGYEQYF. The CDR3 nucleotides read TGCGCCAGCAGCCAAGAACCCAGGGCAGGGGGATACGAGCAGTACTTC.

This clonotype was counted between two and nine times. The genes are TRBV6-5 and TRBJ2-2; TRBD1 might be the D (5 bases). The CDR3 is 17 amino acids. V was trimmed by 2 bases and J by 0 bases, leaving 13 bases between them. Germline loops: CDR1 MNHEY, CDR2 SVGAGI. In nucleotides, the CDR3 is TGTGCCAGCAGTTACCTACTGACAGCCGCGAACACCGGGGAGCTGTTTTTT. This sequence encodes CASSYLLTAANTGELFF.

The gene calls are TRBV6-5 and TRBJ1-2, with D hard to call. Trimming removed 6 bases from V and 8 bases from J, with 13 bases in between. Germline CDR1 MNHEY, CDR2 SVGAGI. CDR3 size: 12 residues. CDR3 amino acids: CASSPEHGGYTF. The CDR3 bases are TGTGCCAGCAGCCCCGAACATGGGGGCTACACCTTC.

This chain joins TRBV9 and TRBJ1-2; no reliable D call. CDR3 size: 15 residues. Between the trimmed V and J ends, which lost 3 bases and 2 bases, there was a span of 14 bases. In germline, CDR1 is SGDLS, CDR2 YYNGEE. CDR3 DNA: TGTGCCAGCAGCGAAATAAGGGCCGGGAACTATGGCTACACCTTC. The encoded protein is CASSEIRAGNYGYTF.

V and J are TRBV12-3 or TRBV12-4 and TRBJ2-7; no clear D. The CDR3 sequence is 15 residues long. Trimming stripped 3 bases from V and 1 base from J, with 13 bases between. The CDR3 nucleotides read TGTGCCAGCAGTTTTAGCCGGGCCCCTTCCTACGAGCAGTACTTC. It yields the protein CASSFSRAPSYEQYF.

This clonotype came up a few times. This chain links TRBV6-1 with TRBJ1-6; D gene ambiguous. V was shortened by 6 bases and J by 9 bases, with 12 bases between the two germline ends. The germline V gene has CDR1 MNHNS and CDR2 SASEGT. The length of the CDR3 is 13 residues. Here the CDR3 reads CASSLQARSPLHF. CDR3 nucleotide sequence: TGTGCCAGCAGCCTCCAGGCGCGTTCACCCCTCCACTTT.

This clonotype was found a few times. The chain recombines TRBV5-1 with TRBJ2-2; the D gene is possibly TRBD1 (6 bases). V shed 4 bases and J shed 0 bases, with 10 bases lying between them. This CDR3 is 15 amino acids long. The germline V gene encodes CDR1 SGHRS and CDR2 YFSETQ. The CDR3 region has the DNA TGCGCCAGCAGCGAGGGACACCCGAACACCGGGGAGCTGTTTTTT. Protein product: CASSEGHPNTGELFF.

The rearrangement uses TRBV10-3 and TRBJ1-2; D possibly corresponds to TRBD1 (6 bases). Germline lookup yields CDR1 ENHRY and CDR2 SYGVKD. V shed 10 bases and J shed 6 bases, with 18 bases lying between them. CDR3 length: 13 amino acids. The CDR3 here is CATHPDTGNGYTF. The CDR3 coding sequence is TGTGCCACCCACCCTGACACAGGGAATGGCTACACCTTC.